The 18 T cell receptor beta chains presented below share a single source sample, sequenced in a study of cytomegalovirus exposure and HLA in healthy donors. Primers for the PCR totalled 60 Vbeta and 13 Jbeta. The table came from immunoSEQ multiplex PCR; TCRdb's copy has only in-frame clones and leaves some out. The data show 180,000 or so clones, 79% seen once. The material sequenced was PBMCs. The receptors originated from a woman aged 45-59 years in good health and CMV-seronegative.

V and J are TRBV7-9 and TRBJ1-1, with TRBD1 identical over 8 bases. The CDR3 loop spans 17 amino acids. The V and J ends lost 5 bases and 0 bases, in that order; junction bases with no gene match: 11. The germline CDR1 and CDR2 sequences are SEHNR and FQNEAQ (reference sequence). The CDR3 nucleotides read TGTGCCAGCAGCCCACGCACACGGGACAGGATGAACACTGAAGCTTTCTTT. Translation: CASSPRTRDRMNTEAFF.

The CDR3 DNA reads as TGTGCCAGCAGTTACCGGGACACCAACACTGAAGCTTTCTTT. This gives the protein CASSYRDTNTEAFF. The rearrangement joins TRBV6-6 to TRBJ1-1; TRBD1 is a possible D gene (6 bases). Germline assignment: CDR1 MNHNY and CDR2 SVGAGI (reference sequence). Trimming stripped 2 bases from V and 2 bases from J, with 9 bases between. The CDR3 is 14 residues long.

The gene calls are TRBV7-2 and TRBJ1-1, with D possibly matching TRBD1 (5 bases). Trimming shortened V by 5 bases and J by 0 bases, and 10 bases separated the two germline ends. The germline V gene encodes CDR1 SGHTA and CDR2 FQGNSA. CDR3 length: 14 amino acids. This CDR3 reads CASSKGRLNTEAFF. CDR3 DNA: TGTGCCAGCAGCAAGGGGAGGCTGAACACTGAAGCTTTCTTT. Full variable domain (missing parts from reference TRBV7-2 and TRBJ1-1): GAGVSQSPSNKVTEKGKDVELRCDPISGHTALYWYRQSLGQGLEFLIYFQGNSAPDKSGLPSDRFSAERTGGSVSTLTIQRTQQEDSAVYLCASSKGRLNTEAFFGQGTRLTVV.

This clone was seen only a few times. The V call is TRBV4-2, the J call TRBJ2-2; maybe TRBD1 (6 bases). Germline V gene data show CDR1 as LGHNA and CDR2 as YNFKEQ. This CDR3 is built from 19 residues. V gave up 1 base and J gave up 3 bases, with 21 bases separating them. CDR3 bases: TGTGCCAGCAGCCAAGTCGGGATACAGGGTGGGAAGCACACCGGGGAGCTGTTTTTT. It yields the protein CASSQVGIQGGKHTGELFF.

This clone was detected only once. The V call is TRBV15, the J call TRBJ1-5, with D maybe TRBD1 (5 bases). The CDR3 totals 13 residues. The V end lost 4 bases, the J end lost 10 bases, and 14 bases lay between the germline ends. Germline assignment: CDR1 LNHNV and CDR2 YYDKDF (reference sequence). This CDR3 is CATSIQDDRPQHF. The CDR3 nucleotides read TGTGCCACCAGCATACAGGACGACCGTCCCCAGCATTTT.

This sequence joins TRBV7-2 and TRBJ2-5; tentative D call: TRBD2 (6 bases). Germline V lookup: CDR1 SGHTA, CDR2 FQGNSA. The CDR3 length is 16 residues. Trimming pared 4 bases from V and 2 bases from J, leaving 17 bases between. This CDR3 reads CASSSRKSSGQETQYF. CDR3 coding DNA: TGTGCCAGCAGCTCCCGTAAGTCGAGCGGGCAAGAGACCCAGTACTTC.

The chain carries TRBV19 and TRBJ2-1, with 8 bases fitting TRBD2. This CDR3 is built from 15 residues. Germline V gene sequence: CDR1 LNHDA, CDR2 SQIVND (reference sequence). Trimming removed 3 bases from V and 8 bases from J; junction bases left unmatched: 9. The CDR3 loop is CASSISGGAVHEQFF. DNA of the CDR3: TGTGCCAGTAGTATTTCGGGGGGGGCCGTCCATGAGCAGTTCTTC. Supplemented by reference TRBV19 and TRBJ2-1, the full variable domain reads DGGITQSPKYLFRKEGQNVTLSCEQNLNHDAMYWYRQDPGQGLRLIYYSQIVNDFQKGDIAEGYSVSREKKESFPLTVTSAQKNPTAFYLCASSISGGAVHEQFFGPGTRLTVL.

The gene calls are TRBV5-1 and TRBJ2-3; 10 positions agree with TRBD1. Germline V CDR1 and CDR2: SGHRS, YFSETQ. The CDR3 totals 16 residues. The J segment lost 4 bases and the V segment lost 0 bases, leaving 5 bases of the junction unmatched. The CDR3 nucleotides are TGCGCCAGCAGCTTGGATGGACAGGGGGTCGCAGATACGCAGTATTTT. It translates to CASSLDGQGVADTQYF.

This clone was counted once. The chain uses TRBV28 and TRBJ2-1; 7 bases agree with TRBD2. Germline V gives CDR1 MDHEN, CDR2 SYDVKM. The CDR3 loop spans 14 amino acids. V dropped 10 bases and J dropped 0; count of bases not matched to a gene: 6. The CDR3 loop is CAMGGVSSYNEQFF. DNA of the CDR3: TGTGCCATGGGAGGGGTAAGCTCCTACAATGAGCAGTTCTTC.

The chain links TRBV9 to TRBJ2-7, with D perhaps matching TRBD2 (6 bases). This CDR3 spans 14 amino acids. V was pared by 1 base and J by 5 bases, with 13 bases between. The germline gives CDR1 SGDLS, CDR2 YYNGEE. CDR3 nucleotides: TGTGCCAGCAGCGTAACCGGCGGGACTGACGAGCAGTACTTC. As protein: CASSVTGGTDEQYF.

CDR3 in DNA: TGTGCCAGCTCACCACTTGGACAGGGGGCCGTCGGGGACGAGCAGTACTTC. This sequence encodes CASSPLGQGAVGDEQYF. This chain joins TRBV18 and TRBJ2-7, with 11 bases identical to TRBD1. The CDR3 has 17 residues. The V gene end was trimmed by 1 base and the J gene end by 5 bases; junction bases not matched to a gene: 10. Germline V gene data show CDR1 as KGHSH and CDR2 as LQKENI.

This chain uses TRBV11-3 with TRBJ2-1, with 8 positions matching TRBD2. The CDR3 sequence is 15 residues long. V lost 4 bases to trimming and J lost 8 bases; unmatched junction nucleotides: 10. Germline V CDR1 and CDR2: SGHNT, YENEEA. The DNA for the CDR3 is TGTGCCAGCAGCTCCACGGGGGGGCCAATGGATGAGCAGTTCTTC. Its translation is CASSSTGGPMDEQFF.

The J gene is TRBJ2-7, the V gene TRBV4-1; 9 nucleotides match TRBD2. The trim removed 1 base at V and 3 bases at J, leaving 4 bases unmatched. CDR1 is MGHRA and CDR2 is YSYEKL in the germline V gene. This CDR3 has 15 amino acids. The CDR3 protein is CASSQGSGSLYEQYF. The CDR3 bases are TGCGCCAGCAGCCAAGGTAGCGGGAGTCTCTACGAGCAGTACTTC.

The chain uses TRBV27 and TRBJ2-7; 12 bases map to TRBD2. This CDR3 is built from 17 residues. Per germline, CDR1 MNHEY and CDR2 SMNVEV (reference sequence). V lost 4 bases to trimming and J lost 1 base; unmatched junction nucleotides: 8. The CDR3 DNA is TGTGCCAGCAGTTCGACTAGCGGGAGTGTAAGGTCCTACGAGCAGTACTTC. Protein: CASSSTSGSVRSYEQYF.

In regard to this clone: The junction and the germline gene differ at one end; a read error may be behind it. V gene TRBV7-9 combines with J gene TRBJ1-1; possible D gene TRBD1, 6 bases. Germline V gives CDR1 SEHNR, CDR2 FQNEAQ (reference sequence). This CDR3 comprises 14 residues. As DNA, the CDR3 is TGTTCCAGCAGCCGGGAGGGGGGAAACACTGAAGCTTTCTTT. Translation gives CSSSREGGNTEAFF.

This rearrangement joins TRBV7-2 to TRBJ2-2, with 9 bases lining up with TRBD2. J was trimmed by 7 bases and V by 5 bases; bases with no gene match: 17. The length of the CDR3 is 18 residues. Germline CDR1 SGHTA, CDR2 FQGNSA. CDR3 in DNA: TGTGCCAGCAGCCTCACTTGGTTTCGAGCGGGAGGTGTCGGGGAGCTGTTTTTT. It specifies CASSLTWFRAGGVGELFF.

The chain employs TRBV7-2 and TRBJ1-1; no reliable D call. There are 16 residues in the CDR3. With 3 bases removed from V and 1 base from J, the gap between germline ends came to 15 bases. Germline V gene data show CDR1 as SGHTA and CDR2 as FQGNSA. The CDR3 sequence is CASSLASGRGNTEAFF. The CDR3, as DNA: TGTGCCAGCAGCTTGGCCTCGGGAAGAGGGAACACTGAAGCTTTCTTT.

The chain carries TRBV4-3 and TRBJ2-1; D perhaps matches TRBD2 (7 bases). Germline lookup yields CDR1 LGHNA and CDR2 YSLEER. This CDR3 is 17 amino acids long. Trimming cost V 3 bases and J 4 bases, with 19 bases left between them. As DNA, the CDR3 is TGCGCCAGCAGCCAGGAGCTGTGGGGGGGCTGGTACAATGAGCAGTTCTTC. Its translation: CASSQELWGGWYNEQFF.